What follows describes a single TCR beta chain. The antigen is not known. Trimming cost V 3 bases and J 7 bases; bases outside gene matches: 6. The CDR3 has 15 residues. Germline values: CDR1 SGHTA, CDR2 FQGNSA. This sample was included in a study of vaccination and CD4 T cells after COVID-19. At the level of the study: Eight to ten convalescent patients had mild and one had severe PCR-confirmed SARS-CoV-2 disease. Post-COVID samples had a sampling time that fell a median roughly 92 days after diagnosis (range 35 to 161). Study conclusions and caveats: Median numbers of SARS-CoV-2-reactive clonotypes increased from roughly 21 to 40 (not a significant change).

Noted treatment: approximately 9-day PBMC culture with coronavirus spike peptide pools or control peptides (ViraFEST assay). Cultured CD4+ T cells had their DNA profiled by the Oncomine TCR Beta short-read assay. TCRdb called the PCR reads again in MiXCR, with one record for every CDR3 protein. The table has 5,500 or so distinct CDR3 sequences, over 60% seen once. The receptor was isolated from a human donor who had recovered from COVID-19. The sequenced sample consisted of CD4+ T cells from blood, cultured in vitro. V and J are TRBV7-2 and TRBJ2-7; 13 bases align to TRBD2. CDR3 in amino acids: CASSLRTSGGWEQYF. In nucleotides, the CDR3 is TGTGCCAGCAGCTTGCGGACTAGCGGGGGCTGGGAGCAGTACTTC.